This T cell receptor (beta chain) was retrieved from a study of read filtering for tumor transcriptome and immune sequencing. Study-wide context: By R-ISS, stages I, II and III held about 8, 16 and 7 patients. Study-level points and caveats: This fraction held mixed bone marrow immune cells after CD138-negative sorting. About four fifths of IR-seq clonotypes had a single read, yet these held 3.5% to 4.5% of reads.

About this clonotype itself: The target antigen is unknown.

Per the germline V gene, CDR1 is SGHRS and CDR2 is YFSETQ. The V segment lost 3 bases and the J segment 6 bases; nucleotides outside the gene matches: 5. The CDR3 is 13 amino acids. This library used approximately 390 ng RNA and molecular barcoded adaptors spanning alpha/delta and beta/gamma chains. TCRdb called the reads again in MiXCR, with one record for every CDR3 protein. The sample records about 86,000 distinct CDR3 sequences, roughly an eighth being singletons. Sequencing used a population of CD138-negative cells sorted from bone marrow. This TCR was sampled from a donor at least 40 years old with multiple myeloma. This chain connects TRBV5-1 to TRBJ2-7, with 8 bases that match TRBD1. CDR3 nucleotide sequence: TGCGCCAGCAGCTCGAGAACAGGGGGCGAGCAGTACTTC. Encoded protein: CASSSRTGGEQYF.